The sequence of this T cell receptor (beta chain) was determined in a study of OX40 agonist ivuxolimab in advanced cancers. This clone occurred once. As yet, its antigen is unknown. The junction departs from germline at one end; a sequencing error may be responsible. The CDR3 is 14 amino acids. Per the germline V gene, CDR1 is SEHNR and CDR2 is FQNEAQ (reference sequence). Study-wide results and limits: Mean expanded clone counts were higher in CD8+ than CD4+ T cells.

Method: immunoSEQ multiplex PCR; TCRdb's copy keeps in-frame clones and lacks some. The sample lists some 98,000 clones, around 87% seen once, with under 0.35% in the top ten. This specimen consisted of CD4+ or CD8+ T cells sorted from blood, obtained in a trial of the OX40 agonist ivuxolimab. The chain couples TRBV7-9 to TRBJ2-2; D is tentatively TRBD1 or TRBD2 (5 bases each). This clonotype was obtained from an adult with an advanced solid tumor such as melanoma, head and neck, liver or kidney cancer. CDR3 amino acids: CTSSFRGHTGELFF. CDR3 bases: TGTACCAGCAGCTTTCGGGGACACACCGGGGAGCTGTTTTTT.